Presented here are 27 T cell receptor beta chains from one specimen sequenced in a study of T cell changes during pregnancy in multiple sclerosis (dated by TCRdb to about 2019). The library was produced with the immunoSEQ multiplex PCR assay. The source is immuneACCESS, and TCRdb retained only in-frame sequences with V and J called. Part of the clones is not carried over; for the studies checked, unresolved V genes explain less than half of this, and the remainder is unexplained. The sample contains fewer than 45,000 clones, 88% of them found a single time. Around 5.6% of the sample comes from the top ten. The material sequenced was CD8+ T cells from peripheral blood mononuclear cells, taken after pregnancy. Receptors were obtained from a female donor in good health, enrolled as a control in a pregnancy study.

The rearrangement joins TRBV6-4 to TRBJ2-3; tentative D call: TRBD2 (6 bases). Trimming removed 4 bases from V and 3 bases from J, with 11 bases in between. The germline V gene encodes CDR1 MRHNA and CDR2 SNTAGT. CDR3 length equals 14 residues. This CDR3 reads CASSASGATDTQYF. The DNA for the CDR3 is TGTGCCAGCAGTGCGTCGGGAGCAACAGATACGCAGTATTTT.

The chain employs TRBV30 and TRBJ2-7; unclear D gene. Trimming removed 2 bases at V and 6 bases at J, with 11 bases between. The CDR3 has 12 amino acids. Germline CDR1 reads GTSNPN; CDR2 reads SVGIG (reference sequence). The CDR3 DNA reads as TGTGCCTGGAGTATCGTCGAGATCGAGCAGTACTTC. Translated: CAWSIVEIEQYF.

V is TRBV4-1 and J is TRBJ1-1; 7 bases match TRBD1. CDR1 and CDR2 (germline): MGHRA, YSYEKL. The CDR3 length is 14 residues. Germline trimming cut 2 bases from V and 4 bases from J; bases unmatched to any gene: 4. The CDR3 is CASSQRTGSTEAFF. The CDR3 DNA is TGCGCCAGCAGCCAAAGGACAGGAAGCACTGAAGCTTTCTTT.

This chain uses TRBV2 with TRBJ2-2; possibly TRBD2 for D (6 bases). The CDR3 spans 15 residues. Trimming removed 7 bases from V and 0 bases from J, with 12 bases in between. Germline V gene lookup returns CDR1 SNHLY and CDR2 FYNNEI. CDR3 coding DNA: TGTGCCAGCATGGCGGGGCGTCCGAACACCGGGGAGCTGTTTTTT. This encodes CASMAGRPNTGELFF.

This clone was recorded once. This chain links TRBV6-5 with TRBJ2-2; D is undetermined. The CDR3 runs 16 residues. Trimming took off 0 bases at V and 4 bases at J, with 12 bases between the two ends. CDR1 and CDR2 from the germline V gene are MNHEY and SVGAGI. The CDR3 bases are TGTGCCAGCAGTTACTCGATTGGCCTCCTCACCGGGGAGCTGTTTTTT. Its protein is CASSYSIGLLTGELFF.

This clone showed up just once. The chain links TRBV5-1 to TRBJ2-3, with TRBD2 as a possible D gene (6 bases). Germline V CDR1 and CDR2: SGHRS, YFSETQ. Trimming cost V 1 base and J 4 bases, with 13 bases left between them. The CDR3 loop spans 15 amino acids. DNA of the CDR3: TGCGCCAGCAGCTTGATCTACGGGGGTTCAGATACGCAGTATTTT. It codes for CASSLIYGGSDTQYF.

This rearrangement joins TRBV27 to TRBJ2-7; D remains unclear. Per germline, CDR1 MNHEY and CDR2 SMNVEV (reference sequence). V lost 6 bases and J lost 0, with 9 bases in between. CDR3 length: 13 residues. CDR3 sequence (DNA): TGTGCCAGCAGGGTCGGGTTCTCCTACGAGCAGTACTTC. It encodes CASRVGFSYEQYF.

The rearrangement links TRBV19 to TRBJ1-1, with TRBD1 as a possible D gene (6 bases). CDR1 is LNHDA, CDR2 SQIVND, per germline (reference sequence). The V and J ends lost 5 bases and 3 bases respectively, with 16 bases between them. The CDR3 is 15 residues long. CDR3 DNA sequence: TGTGCCAGTAGTCCCTTGGGAGGGGGGGACACTGAAGCTTTCTTT. Translated: CASSPLGGGDTEAFF. Based on the CDR3 plus reference TRBV19 and TRBJ1-1, the full variable domain is DGGITQSPKYLFRKEGQNVTLSCEQNLNHDAMYWYRQDPGQGLRLIYYSQIVNDFQKGDIAEGYSVSREKKESFPLTVTSAQKNPTAFYLCASSPLGGGDTEAFFGQGTRLTVV.

This clone was observed a handful of times. V gene TRBV7-9 combines with J gene TRBJ2-7; TRBD1 matches 7 bases. There are 15 residues in the CDR3. V gave up 1 base and J gave up 7 bases; unmatched junction bases: 10. Per germline, CDR1 SEHNR and CDR2 FQNEAQ (reference sequence). The CDR3 protein is CASSLVRGQHQEQYF. CDR3 coding DNA: TGTGCCAGCAGCTTAGTTCGGGGACAGCATCAGGAGCAGTACTTC.

This chain links TRBV10-3 with TRBJ2-7, with TRBD1 as a possible D gene (6 bases). The CDR3 is 13 amino acids. The germline V gene has CDR1 ENHRY and CDR2 SYGVKD. V lost 4 bases to trimming and J lost 5 bases, with 12 bases between them. The CDR3 DNA reads TGTGCCATCAGTGCCAACAGGGTCGACGAGCAGTACTTC. Its protein product is CAISANRVDEQYF.

The chain recombines TRBV27 with TRBJ2-3; 9 nucleotides match TRBD2. Germline trimming cut 8 bases from V and 4 bases from J; bases unmatched to any gene: 4. The CDR3 has 13 amino acids. The germline CDR1 and CDR2 sequences are MNHEY and SMNVEV (reference sequence). CDR3 residues: CASRAGGADTQYF. DNA for the CDR3: TGTGCCAGCCGGGCGGGGGGGGCAGATACGCAGTATTTT.

The chain is built from TRBV9 and TRBJ2-5, with TRBD2 matching 10 bases. This CDR3 is built from 17 residues. The trim removed 3 bases at V and 5 bases at J, leaving 13 bases unmatched. Germline V gives CDR1 SGDLS, CDR2 YYNGEE. CDR3 region: CASSGRTSGTLGETQYF. In DNA, the CDR3 is TGTGCCAGCAGCGGACGGACTAGCGGCACCCTAGGGGAGACCCAGTACTTC.

The CDR3 spells CASSSLTEAFF. CDR3 nucleotides: TGTGCCAGCAGCTCACTGACTGAAGCTTTCTTT. The J gene is TRBJ1-1, the V gene TRBV11-1, with D unclear. With 4 bases removed from V and 5 bases from J, the gap between germline ends came to 5 bases. The CDR3 extends over 11 amino acids. Germline assignment: CDR1 SGHAT and CDR2 FQDESV (reference sequence). The full variable domain, its missing parts supplied by reference TRBV11-1 and TRBJ1-1, is EAEVAQSPRYKITEKSQAVAFWCDPISGHATLYWYRQILGQGPELLVQFQDESVVDDSQLPKDRFSAERLKGVDSTLKIQPAELGDSAMYLCASSSLTEAFFGQGTRLTVV.

Points on this clone: One end of the junction varies from germline; a read error may be responsible. The V and J genes are TRBV7-3 and TRBJ2-1, with D perhaps TRBD2 (5 bases). This CDR3 comprises 15 residues. Germline values: CDR1 SGHTA, CDR2 FQGTGA. The CDR3 DNA reads as TGCGCCAGCAGCCAAGAACTGAGGGATAACAATGAGCAGTTCTTC. Translated, it gives CASSQELRDNNEQFF.

The rearrangement links TRBV10-3 to TRBJ1-2, with TRBD1 matching 12 bases. The CDR3 spans 16 residues. CDR1 is ENHRY and CDR2 is SYGVKD in the germline V gene. The J segment lost 1 base and the V segment lost 6 bases, leaving 6 bases of the junction unmatched. The CDR3 DNA reads TGTGCCATCAGCGGGACAGGGGGCGGGGGTAACTATGGCTACACCTTC. Amino acid sequence: CAISGTGGGGNYGYTF.

This chain links TRBV7-6 with TRBJ2-1; TRBD2 aligns across 11 bases. This CDR3 has 15 residues. V gave up 4 bases and J gave up 8 bases; unmatched junction bases: 7. CDR1 and CDR2 (germline): SGHVS, FNYEAQ. CDR3 loop: CASSSLAGGSYEQFF. In DNA form, the CDR3 reads TGTGCCAGCAGCTCTTTAGCGGGGGGGTCCTATGAGCAGTTCTTC. The full variable domain, its missing parts supplied by reference TRBV7-6 and TRBJ2-1, is GAGVSQSPRYKVTKRGQDVALRCDPISGHVSLYWYRQALGQGPEFLTYFNYEAQQDKSGLPNDRFSAERPEGSISTLTIQRTEQRDSAMYRCASSSLAGGSYEQFFGPGTRLTVL.

J is TRBJ2-1 and V is TRBV11-2, with TRBD2 identical over 9 bases. With 1 base clipped from V and 4 bases from J, the junction kept 5 bases outside the gene matches. This CDR3 is built from 16 residues. Germline V gene sequence: CDR1 SGHAT, CDR2 FQNNGV. In nucleotides, the CDR3 is TGTGCCAGCAGCTTAGGTAGCGGGGGCGGGTACAATGAGCAGTTCTTC. The encoded protein is CASSLGSGGGYNEQFF. Full variable domain (remainder filled in from reference TRBV11-2 and TRBJ2-1): EAGVAQSPRYKIIEKRQSVAFWCNPISGHATLYWYQQILGQGPKLLIQFQNNGVVDDSQLPKDRFSAERLKGVDSTLKIQPAKLEDSAVYLCASSLGSGGGYNEQFFGPGTRLTVL.

The chain employs TRBV19 and TRBJ1-6; D not resolved. Germline V gene sequence: CDR1 LNHDA, CDR2 SQIVND (reference sequence). Trimming shortened V by 3 bases and J by 0 bases, and 9 bases separated the two germline ends. This CDR3 contains 16 residues. This CDR3 reads CASSMLRSSYNSPLHF. The DNA of the CDR3 is TGTGCCAGTAGTATGTTGAGGAGCTCCTATAATTCACCCCTCCACTTT.

The V call is TRBV27, the J call TRBJ1-2, with a tentative D call TRBD1 (6 bases). The CDR3 runs to 12 residues. Per germline, CDR1 MNHEY and CDR2 SMNVEV (reference sequence). Trimming pared 10 bases from V and 7 bases from J, leaving 16 bases between. The CDR3 is CATQGGDGGYTF. The CDR3 coding sequence is TGTGCCACCCAAGGGGGGGACGGTGGCTACACCTTC.

The chain employs TRBV7-3 and TRBJ2-7; 7 nucleotides line up with TRBD1. The V gene's germline CDR1 is SGHTA and CDR2 FQGTGA. The CDR3 length is 14 residues. Germline trimming cut 5 bases from V and 5 bases from J; bases unmatched to any gene: 9. The CDR3, as DNA: TGTGCCAGCAGCGGCCCGACAGGGTCCAACGAGCAGTACTTC. Its translation: CASSGPTGSNEQYF.

The chain employs TRBV6-5 and TRBJ1-2; D gene unclear. Per germline, CDR1 MNHEY and CDR2 SVGAGI. The CDR3 is made up of 15 amino acids. V lost 0 bases and J lost 5, with 13 bases in between. The CDR3 sequence is CASSYSPGSSYGYTF. The CDR3 nucleotides are TGTGCCAGCAGTTACTCCCCGGGGTCGAGTTATGGCTACACCTTC.

The chain links TRBV7-6 to TRBJ1-1; no firm D call. This CDR3 has 14 residues. The germline gives CDR1 SGHVS, CDR2 FNYEAQ. The germline V and J ends were trimmed by 1 base and 3 bases, with 9 bases remaining between them. CDR3 nucleotide sequence: TGTGCCAGCAGCTTAGAATACTCGTACACTGAAGCTTTCTTT. Protein product: CASSLEYSYTEAFF. The full variable domain, with the rest looked up from reference TRBV7-6 and TRBJ1-1, is GAGVSQSPRYKVTKRGQDVALRCDPISGHVSLYWYRQALGQGPEFLTYFNYEAQQDKSGLPNDRFSAERPEGSISTLTIQRTEQRDSAMYRCASSLEYSYTEAFFGQGTRLTVV.

J is TRBJ2-1 and V is TRBV9, with D uncertain. CDR3 length equals 10 residues. V dropped 10 bases and J dropped 6 bases, with 8 bases sitting between them. Looked up from germline, CDR1 is SGDLS and CDR2 is YYNGEE. The DNA for the CDR3 is TGTGCCTCCGCCGGCAATGAGCAGTTCTTC. Its protein is CASAGNEQFF.

This chain's CDR3 is CASSSGGTGELFF. The CDR3 DNA sequence: TGTGCCAGTTCCTCAGGGGGCACCGGGGAGCTGTTTTTT. J is TRBJ2-2 and V is TRBV25-1; the match to TRBD1 covers 7 bases. The CDR3 spans 13 residues. V shed 9 bases and J 4 bases; nucleotides not matched to a gene: 5. The germline gives CDR1 MGHDK, CDR2 SYGVNS.

J is TRBJ1-6 and V is TRBV12-5; weak D call: TRBD1 (5 bases). V was shortened by 5 bases and J by 8 bases, with 25 bases between the two germline ends. The CDR3 has 18 residues. Germline V CDR1 and CDR2: LGHNT, FRNRAP. CDR3 sequence reads: CASGISPGTGVPHSPLHF. The CDR3, as DNA: TGTGCTAGTGGTATCTCACCAGGGACGGGAGTACCCCATTCACCCCTCCACTTT.

V usage is TRBV6-4 and J usage is TRBJ2-7; 9 bases are shared with TRBD1. Trimming took 2 bases from V and 4 from J; bases not matched to a gene: 6. This CDR3 is built from 15 residues. Germline V CDR1 and CDR2: MRHNA, SNTAGT. CDR3 bases: TGTGCCAGCAGTGACGGGGGGGACAGGGCTTACGAGCAGTACTTC. It is translated as CASSDGGDRAYEQYF.

The chain links TRBV28 to TRBJ2-5, with TRBD1 identical over 9 bases. Germline trimming cut 7 bases from V and 2 bases from J; bases unmatched to any gene: 11. The CDR3 sequence is 16 residues long. Germline V CDR1 and CDR2: MDHEN, SYDVKM. CDR3 DNA sequence: TGTGCCAGCACCCTTCCAGTCGGACAGGGGCAAGAGACCCAGTACTTC. It codes for CASTLPVGQGQETQYF.